This TCR beta chain is drawn from a study of T-cell reconstitution after alpha-beta-depleted transplantation in children. The library targeted TCRbeta and was prepared with unique molecular identifiers. Using its own MiXCR run on the PCR reads, TCRdb lists one record per CDR3 protein. The table shows 70,000 or so distinct CDR3 sequences, with approximately 10% occurring only once. This CDR3 is 15 amino acids long. V gave up 6 bases and J gave up 2 bases, with 17 bases separating them. CDR1 is DFQATT and CDR2 is SNEGSKA in the germline V gene (reference sequence). Turning to this clonotype: As yet, its antigen is unknown.

The study, taken as a whole, reports: Several hundred rapidly expanded clones from non-depleted graft cells reportedly supplied alpha-beta T cells about two months post-transplant. Most T-cell counts and diversity one year after the transplant came from T cells that were newly produced. Diversity of TCRbeta at day 60 was high in some patients, arising from surviving recipient T cells and thymic progenitors.

Here the sequenced sample was PBMCs, taken before TCRalphabeta/CD19-depleted stem cell transplant. The rearrangement links TRBV20-1 to TRBJ2-1; perhaps TRBD2 as D (7 bases). The receptor's source is a boy under 18 with acute myeloid leukemia, due to receive a stem cell transplant. The CDR3 region is CSAQRGGGPYNEQFF. CDR3 DNA: TGCAGTGCACAAAGGGGGGGGGGGCCCTACAATGAGCAGTTCTTC.